Following are 31 T cell receptor beta chains from one sample sequenced in a study of blood T cells in healthy people across ages. With a J-beta primer mix and a sample-barcoded 5' primer, a second PCR ran about 6 to 11 cycles. A single record per CDR3 protein comes from TCRdb applying MiXCR to the 5' RACE reads. The table includes under 1,000,000 distinct CDR3 sequences, about 47% detected once. The sample comprised blood. These receptors all come from a man of 80 years or more in good health.

CDR3 sequence: CASSLGLAGGMVEQYF. In DNA, the CDR3 is TGTGCCAGCAGCTTGGGACTAGCGGGAGGTATGGTCGAGCAGTACTTC. This chain joins TRBV7-2 and TRBJ2-7, with TRBD2 matching 15 bases. This CDR3 contains 16 residues. Germline loops: CDR1 SGHTA, CDR2 FQGNSA. J lost 6 bases, V lost 3 bases, and 6 bases had no gene match.

The chain uses TRBV29-1 and TRBJ2-1; D gene ambiguous. Germline loops: CDR1 SQVTM, CDR2 ANQGSEA. V lost 8 bases and J lost 8, with 13 bases in between. The CDR3 loop spans 11 amino acids. The CDR3 spells CSHDKGDEQFF. The CDR3 DNA reads as TGCAGCCATGACAAGGGCGATGAGCAGTTCTTC.

V and J are TRBV20-1 and TRBJ2-5, with D unclear. The CDR3 has 15 residues. From germline, CDR1 is DFQATT and CDR2 SNEGSKA (reference sequence). V lost 2 bases to trimming and J lost 1 base, with 14 bases between them. The CDR3 region has the DNA TGCAGTGCTAGACCCAGCTGGGATCCCCAAGAGACCCAGTACTTC. This encodes CSARPSWDPQETQYF.

For the CDR3, the DNA is TGTGCCAGCAAAATACAGGGCGGAAGTGAAGCTTTCTTT. This translates into CASKIQGGSEAFF. This chain connects TRBV6-1 to TRBJ1-1, with D perhaps matching TRBD1 (6 bases). Trimming shortened V by 7 bases and J by 7 bases, and 16 bases separated the two germline ends. Germline CDR1 MNHNS, CDR2 SASEGT. This CDR3 is 13 amino acids long.

The chain links TRBV20-1 to TRBJ2-7, with 9 bases identical to TRBD1. The V gene's germline CDR1 is DFQATT and CDR2 SNEGSKA (reference sequence). This CDR3 region has 15 residues. The junction had 9 bases not matched to a gene; V was cut back by 6 bases and J by 0 bases. This chain's CDR3 is CSASPRTGVSYEQYF. CDR3 coding DNA: TGCAGTGCCAGCCCCAGGACAGGGGTCTCCTACGAGCAGTACTTC.

This clonotype was seen a handful of times. The CDR3 coding sequence is TGTGCCTGGAGTCGGGGGACAAACTACGAGCAGTACTTC. As protein: CAWSRGTNYEQYF. The V and J genes are TRBV30 and TRBJ2-7; TRBD1 or TRBD2 may be the D gene (6 bases each). CDR3 size: 13 residues. The germline V and J ends were trimmed by 2 bases and 3 bases, with 11 bases remaining between them. Germline-derived CDR1 and CDR2 are GTSNPN and SVGIG (reference sequence).

The chain carries TRBV6-2 or TRBV6-3 and TRBJ2-1; 8 bases align to TRBD2. Germline loops: CDR1 MNHEY, CDR2 SVGEGT. The CDR3 runs 13 residues. V dropped 6 bases and J dropped 9; count of bases not matched to a gene: 7. CDR3: CASRGLVSPEQFF. The CDR3, as DNA: TGTGCCAGCAGGGGACTAGTCTCACCTGAGCAGTTCTTC.

The chain carries TRBV18 and TRBJ2-7; 7 nucleotides match TRBD2. The end of the DNA aligns better with TRBJ2-5, so the J call may be wrong. Germline CDR1 KGHSH, CDR2 LQKENI. The CDR3 totals 20 residues. The chain's CDR3 is CASSPLILMSTSQDSETQYF. The CDR3 bases are TGTGCCAGCTCACCACTGATCCTAATGTCGACTAGCCAAGATTCAGAGACCCAGTACTTC.

In its sample, this clonotype was seen many times. This rearrangement joins TRBV7-2 to TRBJ2-3; possible D gene TRBD2, 6 bases. This CDR3 has 15 residues. In germline, CDR1 is SGHTA, CDR2 FQGNSA. The germline V and J ends were trimmed by 5 bases and 6 bases, with 18 bases remaining between them. This chain's CDR3 is CASSTMGGVGDTQYF. CDR3 DNA sequence: TGTGCCAGCAGCACGATGGGGGGAGTAGGCGATACGCAGTATTTT.

The chain is built from TRBV20-1 and TRBJ2-1; 16 bases fit TRBD2. CDR1 and CDR2 (germline): DFQATT, SNEGSKA (reference sequence). V lost 3 bases, J lost 9 bases, and 2 bases stayed unmatched. The CDR3 covers 14 residues. CDR3 nucleotides: TGCAGTGCTAGGGGACTAGCGGGAGGGAGTGAGCAGTTCTTC. Translation: CSARGLAGGSEQFF.

V is TRBV11-2 and J is TRBJ1-2; 9 bases are a match to TRBD1. J lost 10 bases, V lost 0 bases, and 15 bases had no gene match. Germline V lookup: CDR1 SGHAT, CDR2 FQNNGV. There are 17 residues in the CDR3. DNA of the CDR3: TGTGCCAGCAGCTTAGATCCGGGACAGGGAGGACGGCGCGACTACACCTTC. Amino acid sequence: CASSLDPGQGGRRDYTF.

The chain has TRBV5-1 and TRBJ2-5; 10 bases fit TRBD2. The CDR3 sequence is 14 residues long. CDR1 and CDR2 from the germline V gene are SGHRS and YFSETQ. Trimming cost V 7 bases and J 5 bases; bases outside gene matches: 8. In DNA form, the CDR3 reads TGCGCCAGCGGGATAGCGGGAGGTCAGGAGACCCAGTACTTC. Amino acids: CASGIAGGQETQYF.

CDR3 nucleotide sequence: TGTGCCAGCAGCGTAGGCGTAGCGGGAGGCGAGCAGTACTTC. Its protein is CASSVGVAGGEQYF. The V gene is TRBV9, the J gene TRBJ2-7, with 10 bases fitting TRBD2. V dropped 0 bases and J dropped 6; count of bases not matched to a gene: 3. The CDR3 length is 14 residues. Germline V gene sequence: CDR1 SGDLS, CDR2 YYNGEE.

The V gene is TRBV6-4, the J gene TRBJ1-2; TRBD1 agrees at 8 bases. Germline V CDR1 and CDR2: MRHNA, SNTAGT. Trimming removed 5 bases from V and 5 bases from J; junction bases left unmatched: 7. CDR3 length: 14 residues. The CDR3 sequence is CASSHRDRPYGYTF. CDR3 DNA sequence: TGTGCCAGCAGTCACCGGGACAGGCCGTATGGCTACACCTTC.

This clonotype has just a few counts. The rearrangement links TRBV20-1 to TRBJ2-5; 8 bases are shared with TRBD2. The J call may not be correct, given that the DNA end is closer to TRBJ2-7. The CDR3 contains 13 residues. Germline V gives CDR1 DFQATT, CDR2 SNEGSKA (reference sequence). The CDR3 nucleotides are TGCAGTTCCTACGCCGGGACTAGTTACGAGCAGTACTTC. Translating gives CSSYAGTSYEQYF.

The chain has TRBV12-3 or TRBV12-4 and TRBJ1-1; possible D gene TRBD1, 6 bases. The CDR3 length is 16 residues. V gave up 3 bases and J gave up 5 bases, with 19 bases separating them. The CDR3 protein is CASSLTTGLADTEAFF. The CDR3 DNA is TGTGCCAGCAGTTTGACGACAGGTCTGGCCGATACTGAAGCTTTCTTT.

The chain employs TRBV28 and TRBJ1-1; D might be TRBD1 (5 bases). The CDR3 runs 14 residues. CDR1 is MDHEN, CDR2 SYDVKM, per germline. Trimming stripped 7 bases from V and 0 bases from J, with 12 bases between. The DNA of the CDR3 is TGTGCCAGCATTACGGGGGGGTTGAACACTGAAGCTTTCTTT. Amino acid sequence: CASITGGLNTEAFF.

V usage is TRBV7-9 and J usage is TRBJ2-7; TRBD2 aligns across 11 bases. The V gene end was trimmed by 0 bases and the J gene end by 6 bases; junction bases not matched to a gene: 4. The CDR3 extends over 15 amino acids. Germline CDR1 reads SEHNR; CDR2 reads FQNEAQ (reference sequence). CDR3 bases: TGTGCCAGCAGCTTAGCGGTAGGGACTAGCGGCGAGCAGTACTTC. This encodes CASSLAVGTSGEQYF.

This clonotype has more than one count but fewer than ten. The V and J genes are TRBV7-3 and TRBJ2-5; D ambiguous. Trimming stripped 1 base from V and 11 bases from J, with 17 bases between. CDR3 length: 14 amino acids. Germline V gene lookup returns CDR1 SGHTA and CDR2 FQGTGA. DNA for the CDR3: TGTGCCAGCAGCTTAATGGCAGATAGCAATGGGCAGTACTTC. This encodes CASSLMADSNGQYF.

This clonotype was counted only a few times. The V and J genes are TRBV20-1 and TRBJ2-7; unclear D gene. CDR1 and CDR2 (germline): DFQATT, SNEGSKA (reference sequence). This CDR3 has 12 residues. Trimming took off 2 bases at V and 0 bases at J, with 5 bases between the two ends. In DNA form, the CDR3 reads TGCAGTGCTAGACAGGACTCCTACGAGCAGTACTTC. This gives the protein CSARQDSYEQYF.

This clonotype was seen at least ten times. The V and J genes are TRBV4-3 and TRBJ2-2, with no clear D. CDR3 size: 14 residues. CDR1 is LGHNA, CDR2 YSLEER, per germline. The V and J ends lost 0 bases and 6 bases respectively, with 8 bases between them. In DNA form, the CDR3 reads TGCGCCAGCAGCCAAGATTTCCGGTCCGGGGAGCTGTTTTTT. This sequence encodes CASSQDFRSGELFF.

This clonotype has more than one count but fewer than ten. J is TRBJ2-1 and V is TRBV5-1; 8 bases match TRBD2. With V trimmed by 6 bases and J by 4 bases, 9 bases remained unmatched. The CDR3 loop spans 15 amino acids. Germline-derived CDR1 and CDR2 are SGHRS and YFSETQ. The CDR3 bases are TGCGCCAGCATTCACGAGACTAGCGTGTACAATGAGCAGTTCTTC. This translates into CASIHETSVYNEQFF.

This clonotype has ten or more counts. This chain joins TRBV4-3 and TRBJ2-5; 7 nucleotides line up with TRBD2. The CDR3 totals 15 residues. J was trimmed by 2 bases and V by 4 bases; bases with no gene match: 7. CDR1 LGHNA and CDR2 YSLEER come from the germline V gene. CDR3: CASSPLGTMQETQYF. The CDR3 nucleotides are TGCGCCAGCAGCCCGCTTGGGACTATGCAAGAGACCCAGTACTTC.

As for this clonotype: A much larger clone is a single base away; this may be a read error. The chain combines TRBV29-1 with TRBJ2-1; 7 nucleotides line up with TRBD2. Germline V gene lookup returns CDR1 SQVTM and CDR2 ANQGSEA. The CDR3 sequence is 14 residues long. After removal of 6 bases from V and 10 bases from J, the junction contained 15 bases not matched to a gene. The chain's CDR3 is CSVGSGIRGQEQFF. The CDR3 DNA is TGCAGCGTGGGGAGCGGGATTCGGGGTCAGGAGCAGTTCTTC.

This clonotype was observed a few times. This chain connects TRBV6-2 or TRBV6-3 to TRBJ2-3, with D perhaps TRBD2 (6 bases). Between the trimmed V and J ends, which lost 8 bases and 4 bases, there was a span of 16 bases. Germline V lookup: CDR1 MNHEY, CDR2 SVGEGT. The CDR3 contains 14 residues. The CDR3 nucleotides are TGTGCCAGCCGACGGGACTCCAGCCCAGATACGCAGTATTTT. Translating gives CASRRDSSPDTQYF.

CDR3 DNA: TGTGCCATCAGTGAGACAGGGGTGCAAGAGACCCAGTTCTTC. Protein: CAISETGVQETQFF. V and J are TRBV10-3 and TRBJ2-5; 7 nucleotides line up with TRBD1. Judging by the DNA end, TRBJ2-1 fits better; the J call may be wrong. The CDR3 contains 14 residues. Germline CDR1 and CDR2: ENHRY and SYGVKD.

With regard to this clonotype: Possible read error: a much larger clone is one base away. V and J are TRBV10-3 and TRBJ2-1; D call uncertain. Germline CDR1 ENHRY, CDR2 SYGVKD. CDR3 length: 14 residues. The DNA for the CDR3 is TGTGCCATCAGTGAGGCGTTCTCCGACAATGAGCTGTTCTTC. Translation gives CAISEAFSDNELFF.

V and J are TRBV5-1 and TRBJ2-7; tentatively, D is TRBD1 (6 bases). V shed 4 bases and J shed 2 bases, with 10 bases lying between them. Germline-derived CDR1 and CDR2 are SGHRS and YFSETQ. The CDR3 runs to 13 residues. Written as DNA, the CDR3 is TGCGCCAGCAGCACGGACAGTACCTACGAGCAGTACTTC. As protein: CASSTDSTYEQYF.

About this clonotype: Relative to the germline gene, one junction end is altered; a read error may explain this. V gene TRBV7-7 combines with J gene TRBJ2-2; 10 positions match TRBD2. Germline V gene data show CDR1 as SSHAT and CDR2 as FNYEAQ (reference sequence). The CDR3 is 16 amino acids. The CDR3 loop is CASSLSLAGNTGELFF. The CDR3 nucleotides read TGTGCTAGCAGCTTGTCACTAGCGGGAAACACCGGGGAGCTGTTTTTT.

The V and J genes are TRBV7-2 and TRBJ2-7; D not certain. Trimming left V 3 bases short and J 2 bases short, with 20 bases between. Germline CDR1 is SGHTA and CDR2 is FQGNSA. The CDR3 has 17 residues. CDR3 sequence (DNA): TGTGCCAGCAGCTTCCCTCCGGACGGCCTCCCTCCCTACGAGCAGTACTTC. This sequence encodes CASSFPPDGLPPYEQYF. The entire variable domain, with the rest obtained from reference TRBV7-2 and TRBJ2-7, is as follows: GAGVSQSPSNKVTEKGKDVELRCDPISGHTALYWYRQSLGQGLEFLIYFQGNSAPDKSGLPSDRFSAERTGGSVSTLTIQRTQQEDSAVYLCASSFPPDGLPPYEQYFGPGTRLTVT.

The chain uses TRBV15 and TRBJ2-1; D may be TRBD2 (6 bases). The ends were cut back, 0 bases at V and 4 bases at J, with 7 bases in the middle. The CDR3 length is 14 residues. Looked up from germline, CDR1 is LNHNV and CDR2 is YYDKDF (reference sequence). CDR3 nucleotide sequence: TGTGCCACCAGCAGAGAGAGCGGGTACAATGAGCAGTTCTTC. This translates into CATSRESGYNEQFF. Supplemented by reference TRBV15 and TRBJ2-1, the full variable domain reads DAMVIQNPRYQVTQFGKPVTLSCSQTLNHNVMYWYQQKSSQAPKLLFHYYDKDFNNEADTPDNFQSRRPNTSFCFLDIRSPGLGDTAMYLCATSRESGYNEQFFGPGTRLTVL.